The 5 T cell receptor beta chains below were found in one sample sequenced in a study of shared clonotypes between healthy human individuals. Measured with immunoSEQ multiplex PCR; TCRdb has only the in-frame clones, and not every one. The table shows roughly 500,000 clones, with about 76% occurring only once. Sequencing used PBMCs. Receptor source: a woman in her 40s in good health. Some clones in this sample may be carry-over from other donors' samples.

The chain joins TRBV4-2 to TRBJ2-5; no firm D call. Trimming took 1 base from V and 1 from J, leaving 13 bases between them. The CDR3 consists of 16 residues. Germline values: CDR1 LGHNA, CDR2 YNFKEQ. In DNA form, the CDR3 reads TGTGCCAGCAGCCAAGGGGGAACTGTAACCCAAGAGACCCAGTACTTC. It translates to CASSQGGTVTQETQYF.

V is TRBV5-1 and J is TRBJ2-3, with D tentatively TRBD2 (5 bases). Germline CDR1 SGHRS, CDR2 YFSETQ. Trimming removed 4 bases from V and 3 bases from J, with 15 bases in between. The CDR3 totals 15 residues. CDR3 sequence: CASSEGRSGTDTQYF. CDR3 DNA: TGCGCCAGCAGCGAGGGTAGATCGGGGACAGATACGCAGTATTTT. Variable domain in full (rest from reference TRBV5-1 and TRBJ2-3): KAGVTQTPRYLIKTRGQQVTLSCSPISGHRSVSWYQQTPGQGLQFLFEYFSETQRNKGNFPGRFSGRQFSNSRSEMNVSTLELGDSALYLCASSEGRSGTDTQYFGPGTRLTVL.

V and J are TRBV10-3 and TRBJ1-2; TRBD1 matches at 10 bases. V lost 6 bases to trimming and J lost 7 bases; unmatched junction nucleotides: 8. Germline lookup yields CDR1 ENHRY and CDR2 SYGVKD. The CDR3 sequence is 14 residues long. In nucleotides, the CDR3 is TGTGCCATCAGCCTGACAGGGGGCGTAAGTGGCTACACCTTC. Protein sequence: CAISLTGGVSGYTF.

About this clone: Other nucleotide sequences in the sample specify the same CDR3. V usage is TRBV5-1 and J usage is TRBJ2-7, with D unclear. With 0 bases removed from V and 2 bases from J, the gap between germline ends came to 3 bases. Germline CDR1 and CDR2: SGHRS and YFSETQ. CDR3 length: 12 amino acids. CDR3: CASSLGAYEQYF. In DNA form, the CDR3 reads TGCGCCAGCAGCTTGGGAGCCTACGAGCAGTACTTC.

The genes are TRBV27 and TRBJ1-1, with TRBD1 as a possible D gene (6 bases). Trimming cost V 3 bases and J 10 bases, with 12 bases left between them. CDR1 is MNHEY and CDR2 is SMNVEV in the germline V gene (reference sequence). CDR3 size: 12 residues. As DNA, the CDR3 is TGTGCCAGCAGTTTTAACAGGGAGAGAGCTTTCTTT. It encodes CASSFNRERAFF.